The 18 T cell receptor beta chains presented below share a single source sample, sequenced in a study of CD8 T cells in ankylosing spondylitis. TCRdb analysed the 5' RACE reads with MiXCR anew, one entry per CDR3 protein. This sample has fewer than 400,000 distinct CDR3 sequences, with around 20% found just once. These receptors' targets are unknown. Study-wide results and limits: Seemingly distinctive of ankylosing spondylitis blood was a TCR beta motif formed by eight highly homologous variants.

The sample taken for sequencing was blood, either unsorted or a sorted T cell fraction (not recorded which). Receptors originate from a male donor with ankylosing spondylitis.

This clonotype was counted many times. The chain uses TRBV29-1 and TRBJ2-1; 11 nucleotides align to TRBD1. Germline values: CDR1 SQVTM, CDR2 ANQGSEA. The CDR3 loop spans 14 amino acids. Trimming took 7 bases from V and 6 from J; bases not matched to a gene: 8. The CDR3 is CSDHRGTGGNEQFF. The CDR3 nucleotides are TGCAGCGACCATAGGGGGACAGGGGGCAATGAGCAGTTCTTC.

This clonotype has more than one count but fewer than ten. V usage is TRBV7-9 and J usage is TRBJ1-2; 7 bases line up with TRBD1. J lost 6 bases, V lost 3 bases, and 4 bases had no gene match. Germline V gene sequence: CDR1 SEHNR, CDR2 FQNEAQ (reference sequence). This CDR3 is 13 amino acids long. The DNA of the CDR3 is TGTGCCAGCAGCTTTGACAGGGTGGATGGCTACACCTTC. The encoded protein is CASSFDRVDGYTF.

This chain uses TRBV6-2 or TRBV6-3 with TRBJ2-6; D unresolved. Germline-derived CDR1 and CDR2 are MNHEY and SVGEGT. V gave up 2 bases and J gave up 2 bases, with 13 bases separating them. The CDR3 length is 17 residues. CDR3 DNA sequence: TGTGCCAGCAGTTACGCTTCTACGCCCGCTGGGGCCAACGTCCTGACTTTC. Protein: CASSYASTPAGANVLTF.

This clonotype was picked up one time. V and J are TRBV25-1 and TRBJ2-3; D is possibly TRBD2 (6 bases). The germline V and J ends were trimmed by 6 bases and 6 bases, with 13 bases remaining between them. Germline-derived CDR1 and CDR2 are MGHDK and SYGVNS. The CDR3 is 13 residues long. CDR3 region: CASSGWAGDTQYF. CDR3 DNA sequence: TGTGCCAGCAGCGGATGGGCGGGGGATACGCAGTATTTT.

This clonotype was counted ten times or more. Here the CDR3 reads CASSRGLAGRETQYF. CDR3 DNA: TGTGCCAGCAGCCGCGGCCTAGCGGGAAGAGAGACCCAGTACTTC. This chain links TRBV3-1 with TRBJ2-5, with 9 bases matching TRBD2. This CDR3 region has 15 residues. Germline trimming cut 4 bases from V and 4 bases from J; bases unmatched to any gene: 7. Germline CDR1 and CDR2: LGHDT and YNNKEL (reference sequence).

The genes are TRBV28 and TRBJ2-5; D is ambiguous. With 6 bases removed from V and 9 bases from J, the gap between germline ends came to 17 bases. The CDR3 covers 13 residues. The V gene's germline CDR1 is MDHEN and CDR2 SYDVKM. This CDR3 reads CASRSDTGRAQYF. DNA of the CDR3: TGTGCCAGCAGATCAGACACCGGTAGGGCCCAGTACTTC.

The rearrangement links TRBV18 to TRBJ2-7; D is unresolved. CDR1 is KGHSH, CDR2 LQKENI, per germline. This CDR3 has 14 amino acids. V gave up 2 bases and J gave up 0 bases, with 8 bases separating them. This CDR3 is CASSPFQDSYEQYF. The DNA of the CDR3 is TGTGCCAGCTCACCATTTCAGGACTCCTACGAGCAGTACTTC.

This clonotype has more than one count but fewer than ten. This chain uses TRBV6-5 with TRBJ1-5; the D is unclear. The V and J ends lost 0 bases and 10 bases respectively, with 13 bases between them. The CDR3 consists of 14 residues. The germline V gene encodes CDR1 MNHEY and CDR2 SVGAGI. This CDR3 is CASSYSDGISPQHF. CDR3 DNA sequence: TGTGCCAGCAGTTACTCCGACGGTATCTCCCCCCAGCATTTT.

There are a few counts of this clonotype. The CDR3, as DNA: TGCAGTGCTAGAGAGCAACAGGGGTCGAGGACCTACGAGCAGTACTTC. Amino acids: CSAREQQGSRTYEQYF. The chain is built from TRBV20-1 and TRBJ2-7, with 7 bases identical to TRBD1. There are 16 residues in the CDR3. V lost 0 bases to trimming and J lost 2 bases; unmatched junction nucleotides: 10. In germline, CDR1 is DFQATT, CDR2 SNEGSKA (reference sequence).

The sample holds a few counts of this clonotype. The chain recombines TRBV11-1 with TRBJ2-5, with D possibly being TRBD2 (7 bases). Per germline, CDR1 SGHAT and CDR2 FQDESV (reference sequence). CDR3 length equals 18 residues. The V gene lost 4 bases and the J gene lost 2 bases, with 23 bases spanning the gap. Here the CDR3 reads CASSYLWGRGGKQETQYF. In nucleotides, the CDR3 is TGTGCCAGCAGCTACCTCTGGGGGCGCGGGGGAAAGCAAGAGACCCAGTACTTC.

CDR3 coding DNA: TGCAGTGCTCCCTCCAGGGGGCGTAACAATCAGCCCCAGCATTTT. It specifies CSAPSRGRNNQPQHF. The V gene is TRBV20-1, the J gene TRBJ1-5; 8 bases map to TRBD1. This CDR3 is 15 amino acids long. Germline values: CDR1 DFQATT, CDR2 SNEGSKA (reference sequence). The ends lost 5 bases at V and 3 bases at J; junction bases unmatched: 9.

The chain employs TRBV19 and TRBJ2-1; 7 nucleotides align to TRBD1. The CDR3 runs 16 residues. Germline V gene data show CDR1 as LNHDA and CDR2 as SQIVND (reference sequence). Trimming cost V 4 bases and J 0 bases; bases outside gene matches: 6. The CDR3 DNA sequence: TGTGCCAGTAGTAGAGGGACAGCTAGCTCCTACAATGAGCAGTTCTTC. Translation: CASSRGTASSYNEQFF.

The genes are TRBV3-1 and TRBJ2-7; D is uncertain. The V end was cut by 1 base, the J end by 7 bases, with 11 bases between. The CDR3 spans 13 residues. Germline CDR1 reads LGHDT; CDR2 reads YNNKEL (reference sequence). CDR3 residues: CASSQGLWGEQYF. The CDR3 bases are TGTGCCAGCAGCCAAGGCCTCTGGGGAGAGCAGTACTTC.

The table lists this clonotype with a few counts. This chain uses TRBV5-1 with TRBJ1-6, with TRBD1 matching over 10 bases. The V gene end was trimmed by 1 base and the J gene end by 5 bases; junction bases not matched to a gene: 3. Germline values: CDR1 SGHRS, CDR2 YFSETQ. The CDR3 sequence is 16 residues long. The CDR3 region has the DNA TGCGCCAGCAGCTTGCCGGGGACAGGGGATAATTCACCCCTCCACTTT. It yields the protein CASSLPGTGDNSPLHF. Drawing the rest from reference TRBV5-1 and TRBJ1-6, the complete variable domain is KAGVTQTPRYLIKTRGQQVTLSCSPISGHRSVSWYQQTPGQGLQFLFEYFSETQRNKGNFPGRFSGRQFSNSRSEMNVSTLELGDSALYLCASSLPGTGDNSPLHFGNGTRLTVT.

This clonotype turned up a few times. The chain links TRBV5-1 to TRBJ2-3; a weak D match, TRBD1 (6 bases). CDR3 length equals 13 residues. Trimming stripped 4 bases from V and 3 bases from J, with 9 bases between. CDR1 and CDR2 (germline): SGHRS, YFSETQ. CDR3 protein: CASSSRGTDTQYF. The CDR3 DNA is TGCGCCAGCAGCAGCAGGGGTACAGATACGCAGTATTTT.

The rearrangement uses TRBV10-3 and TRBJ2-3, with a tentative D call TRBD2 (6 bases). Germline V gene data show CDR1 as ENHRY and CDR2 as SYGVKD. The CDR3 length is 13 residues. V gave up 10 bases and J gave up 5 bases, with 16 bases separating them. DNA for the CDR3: TGTGCCACCGGGACTCCTTCGGGAGATACGCAGTATTTT. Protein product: CATGTPSGDTQYF.

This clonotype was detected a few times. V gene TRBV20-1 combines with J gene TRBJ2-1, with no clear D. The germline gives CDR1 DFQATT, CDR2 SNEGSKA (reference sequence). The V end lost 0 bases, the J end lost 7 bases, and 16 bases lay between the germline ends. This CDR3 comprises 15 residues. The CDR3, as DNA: TGCAGTGCTAGAGATGAGGTTCCTAGTCGGAATGAGCAGTTCTTC. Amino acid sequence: CSARDEVPSRNEQFF.

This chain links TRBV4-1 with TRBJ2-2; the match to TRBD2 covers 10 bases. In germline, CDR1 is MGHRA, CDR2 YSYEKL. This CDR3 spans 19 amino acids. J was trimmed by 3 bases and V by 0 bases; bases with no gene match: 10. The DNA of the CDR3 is TGCGCCAGCAGCCAAGACATCCTCACTAGCGGGGATGACACCGGGGAGCTGTTTTTT. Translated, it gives CASSQDILTSGDDTGELFF.